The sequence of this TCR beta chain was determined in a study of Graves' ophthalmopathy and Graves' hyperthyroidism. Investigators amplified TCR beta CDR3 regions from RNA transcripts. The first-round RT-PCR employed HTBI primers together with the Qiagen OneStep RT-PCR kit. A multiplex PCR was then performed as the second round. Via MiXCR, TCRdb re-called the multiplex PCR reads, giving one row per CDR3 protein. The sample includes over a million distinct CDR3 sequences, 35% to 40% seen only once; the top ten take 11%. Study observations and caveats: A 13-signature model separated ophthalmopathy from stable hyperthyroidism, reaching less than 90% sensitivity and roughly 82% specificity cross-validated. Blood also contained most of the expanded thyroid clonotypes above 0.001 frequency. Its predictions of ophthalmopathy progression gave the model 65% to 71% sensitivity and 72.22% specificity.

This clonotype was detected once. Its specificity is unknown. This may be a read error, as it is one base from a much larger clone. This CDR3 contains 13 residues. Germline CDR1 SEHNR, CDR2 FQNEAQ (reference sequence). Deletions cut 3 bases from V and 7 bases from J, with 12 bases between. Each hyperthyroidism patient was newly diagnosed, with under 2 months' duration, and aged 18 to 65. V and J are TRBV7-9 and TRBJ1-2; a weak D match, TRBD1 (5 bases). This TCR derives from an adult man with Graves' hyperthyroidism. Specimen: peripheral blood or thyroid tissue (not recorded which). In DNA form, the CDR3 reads TGTGCCAGCAGCTTGGGGGGTTTCTGTGGCTACACCTTC. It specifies CASSLGGFCGYTF.